This T cell receptor beta chain was sequenced for a study of T cells in localized non-small cell lung cancer. The protocol was immunoSEQ multiplex PCR, while the TCRdb copy is restricted to in-frame clones and leaves out a portion. This sample has 25,000 or so clones; about nine tenths occur once, and the top ten carry about 7%. CDR1 and CDR2 from the germline V gene are SGHNT and YYREEE (reference sequence). The CDR3 runs 16 residues. V was shortened by 0 bases and J by 0 bases, with 7 bases between the two germline ends. The source material was peripheral blood, sampled before any cancer treatment. The chain has TRBV5-4 and TRBJ2-6; D gene uncertain. This sequence was found in a woman aged 35-75 years with stage I lung adenocarcinoma. CDR3 protein: CASSLGQASGANVLTF. DNA for the CDR3: TGTGCCAGCAGCTTGGGGCAGGCCTCTGGGGCCAACGTCCTGACTTTC.